The 14 T cell receptor beta chains presented below share a single source sample, sequenced in a study of blood T cells in healthy people across ages. A second PCR of about 7 to 12 cycles used a sample-barcoded 5' primer and a J-beta primer mix. TCRdb re-derived calls from the 5' RACE reads in MiXCR, one entry per CDR3 protein. This sample has 750,000 to 1,000,000 distinct CDR3 sequences; 25% to 30% occur once, and the top ten carry about 9.4%. The data were also submitted as part of a second study, on T cells of mothers and their children.

The specimen sequenced was blood. Receptors were obtained from a middle-aged woman in good health.

This clonotype was detected many times. The chain links TRBV20-1 to TRBJ1-2; unclear D gene. The CDR3 sequence is 13 residues long. V was pared by 0 bases and J by 4 bases, with 9 bases between. CDR1 is DFQATT and CDR2 is SNEGSKA in the germline V gene (reference sequence). The CDR3 region has the DNA TGCAGTGCTAGAGATTCCGCCGGCTATGGCTACACCTTC. Protein sequence: CSARDSAGYGYTF.

Many counts were recorded for this clonotype. The gene calls are TRBV7-2 and TRBJ2-7, with 12 bases fitting TRBD1. Unmatched junction bases numbered 7, after V lost 5 bases and J lost 5 bases. This CDR3 region has 15 residues. The germline CDR1 and CDR2 sequences are SGHTA and FQGNSA. The CDR3: CASSAGQGAYDEQYF. In nucleotides, the CDR3 is TGTGCCAGCAGCGCGGGACAGGGGGCGTACGACGAGCAGTACTTC.

This chain links TRBV7-2 with TRBJ2-7; TRBD1 agrees at 7 bases. CDR1 is SGHTA and CDR2 is FQGNSA in the germline V gene. The CDR3 covers 14 residues. Trimming removed 6 bases from V and 3 bases from J; junction bases left unmatched: 8. CDR3 protein: CASRSRDRGYEQYF. The CDR3 nucleotides read TGTGCCAGCAGATCCCGGGACAGAGGCTACGAGCAGTACTTC.

As to this clonotype: A read error may produce the germline difference seen at one junction end. The chain joins TRBV20-1 to TRBJ2-7; D call uncertain. This CDR3 has 12 residues. Germline assignment: CDR1 DFQATT and CDR2 SNEGSKA (reference sequence). CDR3 DNA: TGTAGTGCTAACAACCGCCCTCTCGAGCAGTACTTC. Its protein is CSANNRPLEQYF.

This clonotype appeared many times. The chain carries TRBV7-9 and TRBJ2-1; a weak D match, TRBD2 (5 bases). Germline lookup yields CDR1 SEHNR and CDR2 FQNEAQ (reference sequence). V gave up 5 bases and J gave up 11 bases, with 16 bases separating them. The CDR3 length is 13 residues. In DNA form, the CDR3 reads TGTGCCAGCAGCATGGACGGGGTTATGAAGCAGTTCTTC. This codes for CASSMDGVMKQFF.

This clonotype appeared a few times. This sequence joins TRBV18 and TRBJ2-3, with a possible D match to TRBD2 (6 bases). Looked up from germline, CDR1 is KGHSH and CDR2 is LQKENI. Trimming stripped 4 bases from V and 6 bases from J, with 17 bases between. The CDR3 contains 15 residues. In nucleotides, the CDR3 is TGTGCCAGCTCACTGGAGAGCGGGTTATGGGATACGCAGTATTTT. Amino acid sequence: CASSLESGLWDTQYF.

This clonotype was detected a few times. CDR3 DNA: TGTGCCAGCAGTTTCAAGGCCTCCTACGAGCAGTACTTC. As protein: CASSFKASYEQYF. The gene calls are TRBV27 and TRBJ2-7; the D is unclear. V shed 3 bases and J shed 0 bases, with 6 bases lying between them. There are 13 residues in the CDR3. Germline-derived CDR1 and CDR2 are MNHEY and SMNVEV (reference sequence).

This clonotype occurred a few times. V usage is TRBV4-3 and J usage is TRBJ2-1; 12 bases fit TRBD1. V gave up 0 bases and J gave up 10 bases; unmatched junction bases: 7. The CDR3 length is 16 residues. Germline V gives CDR1 LGHNA, CDR2 YSLEER. The CDR3 here is CASSQDVGTGGLEQFF. The CDR3 coding sequence is TGCGCCAGCAGCCAAGATGTTGGGACAGGGGGCTTGGAGCAGTTCTTC.

A few counts support this clonotype. The rearrangement joins TRBV6-4 to TRBJ1-1; the D gene is possibly TRBD1 (5 bases). Germline CDR1 MRHNA, CDR2 SNTAGT. There are 15 residues in the CDR3. V dropped 7 bases and J dropped 0 bases, with 15 bases sitting between them. The CDR3 loop is CASTDGGSMNTEAFF. Here the CDR3 DNA reads TGTGCCAGCACCGACGGGGGATCTATGAACACTGAAGCTTTCTTT.

This clonotype was seen many times. The chain uses TRBV2 and TRBJ2-5, with TRBD1 as a possible D gene (6 bases). CDR3 size: 13 residues. The V and J ends lost 4 bases and 1 base respectively, with 7 bases between them. Germline V gene sequence: CDR1 SNHLY, CDR2 FYNNEI. The chain's CDR3 is CASSGTAQETQYF. The CDR3 DNA reads as TGTGCCAGCAGTGGGACAGCCCAAGAGACCCAGTACTTC.

The V and J genes are TRBV9 and TRBJ2-3; no clear D gene. Germline assignment: CDR1 SGDLS and CDR2 YYNGEE. The V end was cut by 2 bases, the J end by 4 bases, with 5 bases between. This CDR3 is 12 amino acids long. The chain's CDR3 is CASSVGPDTQYF. Written as DNA, the CDR3 is TGTGCCAGCAGCGTGGGCCCAGATACGCAGTATTTT.

This clonotype appeared many times. The chain couples TRBV29-1 to TRBJ2-1; D call uncertain. CDR3 length: 11 residues. Germline-derived CDR1 and CDR2 are SQVTM and ANQGSEA. The ends were cut back, 3 bases at V and 5 bases at J, with 5 bases in the middle. CDR3 in amino acids: CSVEFNNEQFF. In DNA, the CDR3 is TGCAGCGTTGAGTTTAACAATGAGCAGTTCTTC.

Worth noting for this clonotype: An end of the junction does not agree with germline; a read error may underlie this. The chain carries TRBV20-1 and TRBJ2-7, with unresolved D. Germline V gene lookup returns CDR1 DFQATT and CDR2 SNEGSKA (reference sequence). This CDR3 spans 14 amino acids. The CDR3 here is CSARGIPQAYKQYF. In DNA form, the CDR3 reads TGCAGTGCTAGAGGGATCCCCCAAGCCTACAAGCAGTACTTC.

The chain has TRBV29-1 and TRBJ1-1; D unresolved. The germline V gene has CDR1 SQVTM and CDR2 ANQGSEA. Trimming left V 6 bases short and J 4 bases short, with 15 bases between. The CDR3 length is 13 residues. The CDR3 sequence is CSVAQDITTEAFF. CDR3 bases: TGCAGCGTGGCTCAGGATATCACCACTGAAGCTTTCTTT.